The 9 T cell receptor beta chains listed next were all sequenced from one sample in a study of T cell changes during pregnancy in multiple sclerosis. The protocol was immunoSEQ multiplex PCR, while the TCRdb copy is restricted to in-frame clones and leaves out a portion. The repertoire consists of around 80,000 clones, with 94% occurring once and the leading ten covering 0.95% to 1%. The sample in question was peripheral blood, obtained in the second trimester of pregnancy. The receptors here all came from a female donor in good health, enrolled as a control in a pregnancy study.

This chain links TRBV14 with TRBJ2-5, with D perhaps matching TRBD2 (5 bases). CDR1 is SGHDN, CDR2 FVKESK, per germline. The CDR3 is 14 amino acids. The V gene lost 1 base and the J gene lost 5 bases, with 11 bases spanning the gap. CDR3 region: CASSQVGWRETQYF. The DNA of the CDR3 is TGTGCCAGCAGCCAAGTGGGATGGAGGGAGACCCAGTACTTC.

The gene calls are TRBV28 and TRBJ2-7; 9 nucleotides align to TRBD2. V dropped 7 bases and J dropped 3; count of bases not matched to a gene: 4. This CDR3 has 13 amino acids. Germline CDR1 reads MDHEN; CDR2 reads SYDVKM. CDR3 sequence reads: CASTIAGDYEQYF. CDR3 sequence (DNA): TGTGCCAGCACAATAGCGGGAGACTACGAGCAGTACTTC.

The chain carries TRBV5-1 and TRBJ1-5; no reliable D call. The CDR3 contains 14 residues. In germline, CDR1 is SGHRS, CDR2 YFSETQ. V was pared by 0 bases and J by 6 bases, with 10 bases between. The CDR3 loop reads CASSLGEAGQPQHF. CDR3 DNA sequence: TGCGCCAGCAGCTTGGGGGAGGCGGGTCAGCCCCAGCATTTT.

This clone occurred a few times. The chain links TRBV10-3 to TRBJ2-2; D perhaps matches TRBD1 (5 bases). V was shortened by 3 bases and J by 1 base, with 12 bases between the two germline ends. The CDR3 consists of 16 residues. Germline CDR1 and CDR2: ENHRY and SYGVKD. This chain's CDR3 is CAISESSRENTGELFF. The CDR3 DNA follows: TGTGCCATCAGTGAATCGTCCAGGGAGAACACCGGGGAGCTGTTTTTT.

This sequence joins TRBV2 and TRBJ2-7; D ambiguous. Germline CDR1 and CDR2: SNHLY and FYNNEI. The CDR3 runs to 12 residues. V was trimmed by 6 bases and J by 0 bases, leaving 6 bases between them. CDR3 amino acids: CASRQNSYEQYF. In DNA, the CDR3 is TGTGCCAGCAGACAGAACTCCTACGAGCAGTACTTC. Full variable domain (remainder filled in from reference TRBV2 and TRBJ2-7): EPEVTQTPSHQVTQMGQEVILRCVPISNHLYFYWYRQILGQKVEFLVSFYNNEISEKSEIFDDQFSVERPDGSNFTLKIRSTKLEDSAMYFCASRQNSYEQYFGPGTRLTVT.

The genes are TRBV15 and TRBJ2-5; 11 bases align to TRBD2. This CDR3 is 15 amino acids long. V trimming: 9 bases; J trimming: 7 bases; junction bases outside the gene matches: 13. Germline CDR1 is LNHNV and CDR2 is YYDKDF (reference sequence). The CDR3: CATAGTSGPKGTQYF. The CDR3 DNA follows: TGTGCCACAGCCGGGACTAGCGGCCCCAAGGGGACCCAGTACTTC.

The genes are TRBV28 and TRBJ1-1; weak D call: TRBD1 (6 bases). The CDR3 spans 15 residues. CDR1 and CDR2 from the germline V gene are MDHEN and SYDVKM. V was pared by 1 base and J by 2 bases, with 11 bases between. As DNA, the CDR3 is TGTGCCAGCAGTTTATTACAGGGTGGTAACACTGAAGCTTTCTTT. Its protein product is CASSLLQGGNTEAFF.

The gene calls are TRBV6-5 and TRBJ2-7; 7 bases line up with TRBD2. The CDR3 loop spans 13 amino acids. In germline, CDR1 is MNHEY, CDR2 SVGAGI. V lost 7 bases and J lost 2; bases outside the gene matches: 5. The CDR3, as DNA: TGTGCCAGCATGGGACTAACGGCCTACGAGCAGTACTTC. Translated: CASMGLTAYEQYF.

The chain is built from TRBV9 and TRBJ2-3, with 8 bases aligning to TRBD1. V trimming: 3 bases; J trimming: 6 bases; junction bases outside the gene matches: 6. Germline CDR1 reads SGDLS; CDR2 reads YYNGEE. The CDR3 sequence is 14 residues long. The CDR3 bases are TGTGCCAGCAGCGCCCGAAGGACAGGGGATACGCAGTATTTT. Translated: CASSARRTGDTQYF.